Sequencing of this T cell receptor beta chain was carried out in a study of shared clonotypes between healthy human individuals. General observations from the study: In several donors, about 5% of naive CD4 clonotypes appeared in common. What limited the represented genetic and exposure-history diversity was the small number of donors. Naive subsets typically showed greater estimated richness than memory subsets.

For every subset, genomic DNA was evenly distributed across several immunoSEQ plates. Sequencing was performed with immunoSEQ multiplex PCR; in TCRdb, only in-frame clones are kept and a portion is missing. This table has 500,000 to 550,000 clones, 95% to 96% appearing once. Germline V gene data show CDR1 as LNHDA and CDR2 as SQIVND (reference sequence). The CDR3 is 12 amino acids. Trimming removed 2 bases from V and 4 bases from J, with 5 bases in between. Concerning this clone itself: Antigen unknown.

The chain is built from TRBV19 and TRBJ1-2; no firm D call. The sequencing input was naive CD4+ T cells sorted from blood. Subset reported: CD45RA+ positively selected. The TCR originated in a woman aged 25 to 45 in good health. The CDR3 loop reads CASSITGYGYTF. CDR3 nucleotides: TGTGCCAGTAGTATAACCGGCTATGGCTACACCTTC.